This record looks at one TCR beta chain sequence and its context. Its target is unknown. In the PCR, 60 Vbeta and 13 Jbeta primers were used. Some clones are missing from TCRdb's copy, which holds only in-frame ones; the method was immunoSEQ multiplex PCR. The listing contains 70,000 to 90,000 clones. This sample stems from a study of cytomegalovirus exposure and HLA in healthy donors. Study as a whole: When 350 to 500 donors were genotyped, roughly 82% of them were found to fall in the Caucasian-associated ancestry cluster. Study-wide results and limits: Listed as cytomegalovirus-associated were 150 to 200 TCR beta chains. Sequencing probably produced one cluster of sequence variants that were highly shared. Prediction of most subjects' HLA-A and HLA-B alleles by TCR beta sequences was reportedly accurate.

Trimming cost V 3 bases and J 7 bases; bases outside gene matches: 7. The CDR3 has 15 residues. CDR1 and CDR2 from the germline V gene are MDHEN and SYDVKM. The sequencing input was PBMCs. The clonotype was recovered from a man aged 18 to 30 in good health and CMV-seropositive. The V and J genes are TRBV28 and TRBJ1-5; 9 bases are a match to TRBD1. The CDR3 protein is CASSLRDRVRQPQHF. The DNA of the CDR3 is TGTGCCAGCAGTTTGAGGGACAGGGTACGGCAGCCCCAGCATTTT.